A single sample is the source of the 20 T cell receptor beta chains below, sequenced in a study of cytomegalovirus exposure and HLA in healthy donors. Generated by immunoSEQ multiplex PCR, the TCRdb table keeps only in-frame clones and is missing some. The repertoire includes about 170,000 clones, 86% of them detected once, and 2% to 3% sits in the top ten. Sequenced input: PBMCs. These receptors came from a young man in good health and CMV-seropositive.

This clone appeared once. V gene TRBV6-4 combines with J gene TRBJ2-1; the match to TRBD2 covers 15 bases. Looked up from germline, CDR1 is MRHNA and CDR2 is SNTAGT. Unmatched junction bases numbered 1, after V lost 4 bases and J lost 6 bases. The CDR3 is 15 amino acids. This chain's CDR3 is CASSGTSGGANEQFF. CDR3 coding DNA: TGTGCCAGCAGTGGGACTAGCGGGGGGGCCAATGAGCAGTTCTTC.

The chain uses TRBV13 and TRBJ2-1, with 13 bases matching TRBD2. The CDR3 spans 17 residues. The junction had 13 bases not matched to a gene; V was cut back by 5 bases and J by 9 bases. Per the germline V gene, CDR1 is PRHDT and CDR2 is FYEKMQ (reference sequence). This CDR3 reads CASSHRTSGRAAGEQFF. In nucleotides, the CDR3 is TGTGCCAGCAGCCACCGAACTAGCGGGAGGGCCGCAGGTGAGCAGTTCTTC.

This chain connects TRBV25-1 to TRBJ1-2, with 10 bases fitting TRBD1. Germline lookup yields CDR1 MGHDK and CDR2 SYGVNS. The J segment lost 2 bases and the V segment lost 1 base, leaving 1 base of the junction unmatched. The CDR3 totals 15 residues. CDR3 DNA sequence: TGTGCCAGCAGTGAATTGGGACAGGGGAACTATGGCTACACCTTC. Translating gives CASSELGQGNYGYTF.

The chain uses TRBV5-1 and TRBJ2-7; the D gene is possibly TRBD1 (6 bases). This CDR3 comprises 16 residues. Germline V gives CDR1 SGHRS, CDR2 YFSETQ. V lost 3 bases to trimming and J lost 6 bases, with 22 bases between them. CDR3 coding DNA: TGCGCCAGCAGCTCGGCCGTGCCGCAACAGGGTTCCGAGCAGTACTTC. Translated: CASSSAVPQQGSEQYF. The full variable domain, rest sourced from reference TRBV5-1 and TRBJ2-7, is KAGVTQTPRYLIKTRGQQVTLSCSPISGHRSVSWYQQTPGQGLQFLFEYFSETQRNKGNFPGRFSGRQFSNSRSEMNVSTLELGDSALYLCASSSAVPQQGSEQYFGPGTRLTVT.

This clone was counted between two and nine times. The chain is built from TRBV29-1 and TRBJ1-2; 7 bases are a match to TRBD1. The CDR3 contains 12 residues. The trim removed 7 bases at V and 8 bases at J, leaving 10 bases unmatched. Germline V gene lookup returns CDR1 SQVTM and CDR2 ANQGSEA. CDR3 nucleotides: TGCAGCGCCGGCGGACAGGAGGTGGGCTACACCTTC. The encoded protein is CSAGGQEVGYTF.

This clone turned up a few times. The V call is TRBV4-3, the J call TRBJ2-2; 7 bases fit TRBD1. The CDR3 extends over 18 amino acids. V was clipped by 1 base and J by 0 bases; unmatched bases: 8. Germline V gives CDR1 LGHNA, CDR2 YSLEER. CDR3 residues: CASSQAISQGANTGELFF. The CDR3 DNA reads TGCGCCAGCAGCCAAGCCATATCTCAGGGGGCGAACACCGGGGAGCTGTTTTTT.

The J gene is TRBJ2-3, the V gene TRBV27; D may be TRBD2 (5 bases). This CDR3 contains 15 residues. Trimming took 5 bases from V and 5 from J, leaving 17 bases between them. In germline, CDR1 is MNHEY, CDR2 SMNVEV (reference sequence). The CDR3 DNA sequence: TGTGCCAGCAGTCGTGGACTCGAAAAGGGAGATACGCAGTATTTT. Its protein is CASSRGLEKGDTQYF.

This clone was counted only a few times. CDR3 sequence reads: CASSLDYEQYF. As DNA, the CDR3 is TGTGCCAGCAGCCTAGACTACGAGCAGTACTTC. This rearrangement joins TRBV5-6 to TRBJ2-7; D remains unclear. V shed 4 bases and J shed 3 bases, with 5 bases lying between them. CDR3 length: 11 residues. The V gene's germline CDR1 is SGHDT and CDR2 YYEEEE.

The CDR3 loop is CASSFRGTNEKLFF. Here the CDR3 DNA reads TGTGCCAGCAGTTTCAGGGGAACTAATGAAAAACTGTTTTTT. The J gene is TRBJ1-4, the V gene TRBV28; a possible D gene is TRBD1 (6 bases). Trimming stripped 3 bases from V and 1 base from J, with 6 bases between. The length of the CDR3 is 14 residues. Germline CDR1 reads MDHEN; CDR2 reads SYDVKM.

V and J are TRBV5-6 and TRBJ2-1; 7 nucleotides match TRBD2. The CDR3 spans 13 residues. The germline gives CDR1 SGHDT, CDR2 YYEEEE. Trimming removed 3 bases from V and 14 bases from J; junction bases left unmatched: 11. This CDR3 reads CASSSGGTLEEFF. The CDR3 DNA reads TGTGCCAGCAGCTCCGGGGGGACCTTGGAGGAGTTCTTC.

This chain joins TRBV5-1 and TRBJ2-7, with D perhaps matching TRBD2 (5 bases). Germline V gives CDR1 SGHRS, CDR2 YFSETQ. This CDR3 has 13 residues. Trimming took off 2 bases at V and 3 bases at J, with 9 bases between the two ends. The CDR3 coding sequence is TGCGCCAGCAGCTTAGACTACAACTACGAGCAGTACTTC. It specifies CASSLDYNYEQYF.

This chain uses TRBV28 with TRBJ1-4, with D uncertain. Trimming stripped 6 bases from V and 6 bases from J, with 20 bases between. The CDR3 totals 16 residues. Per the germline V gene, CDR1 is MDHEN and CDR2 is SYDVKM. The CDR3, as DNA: TGTGCCAGCAGCCCACTGACCCGGGGAGGTGATGAAAAACTGTTTTTT. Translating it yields CASSPLTRGGDEKLFF.

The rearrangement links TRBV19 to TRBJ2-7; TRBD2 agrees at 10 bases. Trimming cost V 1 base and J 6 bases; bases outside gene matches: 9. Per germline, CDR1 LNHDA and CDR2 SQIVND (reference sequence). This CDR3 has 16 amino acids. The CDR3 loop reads CASSIARTSGDREQYF. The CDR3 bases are TGTGCCAGTAGTATAGCCCGGACTAGCGGTGATCGCGAGCAGTACTTC.

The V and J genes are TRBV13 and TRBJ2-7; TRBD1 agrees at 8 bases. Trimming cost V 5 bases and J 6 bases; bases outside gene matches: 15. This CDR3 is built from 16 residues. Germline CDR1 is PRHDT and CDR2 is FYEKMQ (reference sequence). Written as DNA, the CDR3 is TGTGCCAGCAGCACCCAAACGGACAGGGAGGTGGTCGAGCAGTACTTC. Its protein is CASSTQTDREVVEQYF.

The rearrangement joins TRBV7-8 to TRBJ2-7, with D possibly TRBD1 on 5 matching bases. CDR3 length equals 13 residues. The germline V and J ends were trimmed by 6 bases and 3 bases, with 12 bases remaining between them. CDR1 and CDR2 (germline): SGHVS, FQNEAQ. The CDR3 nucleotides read TGTGCCAGCAGTTATCAGGGTAGCTACGAGCAGTACTTC. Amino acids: CASSYQGSYEQYF.

As DNA, the CDR3 is TGTGCCAGCTCACCCCAGGCCAACTATAATTCACCCCTCCACTTT. This gives the protein CASSPQANYNSPLHF. V gene TRBV18 combines with J gene TRBJ1-6, with D unresolved. V lost 3 bases and J lost 3, with 9 bases in between. The CDR3 runs to 15 residues. Germline CDR1 KGHSH, CDR2 LQKENI.

For the CDR3, the DNA is TGTGCCAGTAGTCTCGGACAGGGTAGGAGAGGCACTGAAGCTTTCTTT. Translating it yields CASSLGQGRRGTEAFF. The V gene is TRBV19, the J gene TRBJ1-1; 8 bases map to TRBD1. CDR1 and CDR2 from the germline V gene are LNHDA and SQIVND (reference sequence). V lost 5 bases, J lost 4 bases, and 12 bases stayed unmatched. The CDR3 consists of 16 residues.

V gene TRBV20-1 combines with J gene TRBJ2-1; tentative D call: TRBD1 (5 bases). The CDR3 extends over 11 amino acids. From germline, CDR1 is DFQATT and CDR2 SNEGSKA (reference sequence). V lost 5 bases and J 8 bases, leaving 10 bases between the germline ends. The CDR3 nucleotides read TGCAGTGCTGATCAGGGATATGAGCAGTTCTTC. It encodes CSADQGYEQFF.

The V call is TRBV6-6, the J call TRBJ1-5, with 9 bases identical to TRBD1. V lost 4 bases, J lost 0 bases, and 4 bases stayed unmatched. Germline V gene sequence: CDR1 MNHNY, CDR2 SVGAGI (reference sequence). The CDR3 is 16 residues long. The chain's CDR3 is CASSFLTGGSNQPQHF. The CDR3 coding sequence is TGTGCCAGCAGTTTCCTGACAGGGGGTAGCAATCAGCCCCAGCATTTT.

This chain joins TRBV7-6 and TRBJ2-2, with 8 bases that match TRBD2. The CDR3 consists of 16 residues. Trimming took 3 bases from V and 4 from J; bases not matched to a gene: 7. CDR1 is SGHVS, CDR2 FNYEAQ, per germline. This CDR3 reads CASSFGLAGITGELFF. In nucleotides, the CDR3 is TGTGCCAGCAGCTTTGGCCTAGCGGGTATCACCGGGGAGCTGTTTTTT.